The rows below give T cell receptor beta chains drawn from one sample of a study of CD8 T cells in ankylosing spondylitis. TCRdb passed the 5' RACE reads through MiXCR, listing each CDR3 protein once. This sample has 750,000 to 850,000 distinct CDR3 sequences, with about 12% found just once. The sequencing input was blood, either unsorted or a sorted T cell fraction (not recorded which). The receptors were sampled from a male donor with ankylosing spondylitis. CDR3s leave out the opening cysteine and the closing phenylalanine or tryptophan.

TRBV5-6	TRBJ2-7	ASSLIWRQSYEQY
TRBV6-5	TRBJ1-2	ASSYYSGQGGGYT
TRBV20-1	TRBJ1-4	SATGGFGANEKLF
TRBV29-1	TRBJ2-2	SVGEDTGELF
TRBV9	TRBJ1-2	ASSGAGQNYGYT
TRBV29-1	TRBJ2-1	SVTPRSASGISYNEQF
TRBV29-1	TRBJ2-3	SVATGVDTQY
TRBV7-8	TRBJ1-1	ASGAPTWGAEAF
TRBV10-3	TRBJ1-1	AISVDGEAF
TRBV13	TRBJ2-6	ASRRGFGANVLT
TRBV20-1	TRBJ1-4	STRGQQPTNEKLF
TRBV10-3	TRBJ2-2	AISEGNPGELF
TRBV27	TRBJ1-5	ASGRWGNQPQH
TRBV20-1	TRBJ2-7	SAREWTGTEQY
TRBV7-8	TRBJ2-4	ASSLGRVAKNIQY
TRBV5-1	TRBJ1-1	ASSGIQGGTEAF
TRBV4-2	TRBJ1-2	ASTTGVDYGYT
TRBV28	TRBJ2-7	ASSLPQGAVQY